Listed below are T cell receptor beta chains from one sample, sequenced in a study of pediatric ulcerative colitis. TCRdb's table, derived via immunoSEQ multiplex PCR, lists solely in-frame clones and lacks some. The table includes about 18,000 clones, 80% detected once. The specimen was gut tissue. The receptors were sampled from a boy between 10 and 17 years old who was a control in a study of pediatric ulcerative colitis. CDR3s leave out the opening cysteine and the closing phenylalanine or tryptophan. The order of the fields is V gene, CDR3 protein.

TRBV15,ATSRELLPLYEQY
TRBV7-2,ASSFRWGNTEAF
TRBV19,ASSIVQRWF
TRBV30,AWSRTITDTQY
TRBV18,ASSTSDLNEKLF
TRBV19,ASSMVGFAYEQY
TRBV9,ASSPWTGRHTEAF
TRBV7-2,ASSLDVGGRGAF
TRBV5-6,ASSGYRDSDTQY
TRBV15,ATSEGTYDYT
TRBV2,ASSADYFYGYT
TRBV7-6,ASSSYQGYTEAF
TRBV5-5,ASSDTGTVDSPLH
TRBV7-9,ASSNTRGGEPQH
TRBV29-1,SVEIGTGTYEQY
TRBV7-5,ASSTWVTGGGEQY
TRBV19,ASTHRSTGNTEAF
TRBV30,AFNTGELF
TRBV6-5,ASSQVNQGPNEQF
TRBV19,ASSPGLAGEAYEQY
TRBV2,ASKDRGEHQPQH
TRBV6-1,ASTVGYEQY
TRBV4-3,ASSQDEGYSTDTQY
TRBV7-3,ASSLTGAWNTEAF
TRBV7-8,ASRGNEKLF
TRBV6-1,ASSPTGGYTGELF
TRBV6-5,ASIGQGAFEQY
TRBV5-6,ASSLTSGAGSTYEQY
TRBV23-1,ASSPPSDPPGFADTQY
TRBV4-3,ASSQVTDTGELF
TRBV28,ASVGPDVAGPPYEQY
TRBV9,ASSVLPGQGNSVTQY
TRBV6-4,ASSAPRTGLITYEQY
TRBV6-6,ASSLSGSDTQY
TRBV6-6,ASSPVGGTYYGYT
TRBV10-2,ASRTLADSTDTQY
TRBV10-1,ASSESHWTEAF
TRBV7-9,ASSLGGVTEAF
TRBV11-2,ASSTIDRTPVTEQY
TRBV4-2,ASSQGAGYT
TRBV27,ASSSRTGGRPYEQY
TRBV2,ASSERSLATGELF
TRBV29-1,SVAHRDVGEKLF
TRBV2,ASSRKENTEAF
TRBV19,ASKQGVMNTEAF
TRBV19,ASSIGTGYGYT
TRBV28,ASDPGLAGGADTQY
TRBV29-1,SVENRENYEQY
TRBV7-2,ASSLAGPGQGNGYT
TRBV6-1,ASNVGGGNSPLH
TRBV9,ASSVGDGGSYEQY
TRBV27,ASSQDSRNYGYT